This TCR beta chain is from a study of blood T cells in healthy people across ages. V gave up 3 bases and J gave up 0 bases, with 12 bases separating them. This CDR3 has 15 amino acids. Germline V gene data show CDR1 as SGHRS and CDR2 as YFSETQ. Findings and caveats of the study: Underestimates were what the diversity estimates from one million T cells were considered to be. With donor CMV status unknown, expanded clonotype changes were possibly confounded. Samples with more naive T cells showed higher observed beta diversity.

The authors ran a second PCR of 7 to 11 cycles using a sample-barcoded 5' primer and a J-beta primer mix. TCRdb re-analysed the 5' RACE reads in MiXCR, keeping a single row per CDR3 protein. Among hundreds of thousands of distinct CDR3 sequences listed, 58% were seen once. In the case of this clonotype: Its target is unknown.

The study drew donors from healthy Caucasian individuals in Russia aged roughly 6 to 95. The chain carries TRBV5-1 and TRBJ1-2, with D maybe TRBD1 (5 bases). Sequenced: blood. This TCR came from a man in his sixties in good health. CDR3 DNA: TGCGCCAGCAGCTCAACAGGAACCTCTAACTATGGCTACACCTTC. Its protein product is CASSSTGTSNYGYTF. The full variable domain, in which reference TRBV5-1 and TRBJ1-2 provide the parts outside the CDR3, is KAGVTQTPRYLIKTRGQQVTLSCSPISGHRSVSWYQQTPGQGLQFLFEYFSETQRNKGNFPGRFSGRQFSNSRSEMNVSTLELGDSALYLCASSSTGTSNYGYTFGSGTRLTVV.